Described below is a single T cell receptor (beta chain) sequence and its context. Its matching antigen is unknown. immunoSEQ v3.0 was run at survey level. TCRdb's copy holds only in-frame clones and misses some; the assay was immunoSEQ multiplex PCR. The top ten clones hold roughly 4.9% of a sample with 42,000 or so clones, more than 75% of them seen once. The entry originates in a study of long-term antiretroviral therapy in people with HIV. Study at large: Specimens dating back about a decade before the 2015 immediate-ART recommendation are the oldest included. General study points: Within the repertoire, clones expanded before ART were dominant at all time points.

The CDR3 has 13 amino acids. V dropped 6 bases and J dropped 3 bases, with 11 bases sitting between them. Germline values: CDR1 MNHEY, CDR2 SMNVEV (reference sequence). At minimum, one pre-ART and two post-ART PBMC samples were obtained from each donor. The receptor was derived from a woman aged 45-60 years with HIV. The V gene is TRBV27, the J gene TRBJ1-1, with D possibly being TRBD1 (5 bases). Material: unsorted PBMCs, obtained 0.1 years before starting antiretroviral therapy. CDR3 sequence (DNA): TGTGCCAGCAGAGAGGGGAAGGACACTGAAGCTTTCTTT. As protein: CASREGKDTEAFF.